This passage covers 22 T cell receptor beta chains from one sample sequenced in a study of cytomegalovirus exposure and HLA in healthy donors. The PCR made use of 60 Vbeta and 13 Jbeta primers. Some clones are missing from TCRdb's copy, which holds only in-frame ones; the method was immunoSEQ multiplex PCR. Here the sample spans over 95,000 clones, 82% being singletons. The sample comprised PBMCs. Receptor source: a woman aged 18-29 years in good health and CMV-seronegative.

V and J are TRBV18 and TRBJ1-2, with TRBD1 matching over 8 bases. The CDR3 is 15 residues long. The germline CDR1 and CDR2 sequences are KGHSH and LQKENI. Losses at the gene ends were 5 bases for V and 3 bases for J; bases not matched to a gene: 8. CDR3 nucleotides: TGTGCCAGCTCAATTTCAGGGGGCGTGGACTATGGCTACACCTTC. Residues: CASSISGGVDYGYTF.

V usage is TRBV28 and J usage is TRBJ2-3; TRBD2 agrees at 10 bases. V was clipped by 6 bases and J by 4 bases; unmatched bases: 13. The CDR3 contains 17 residues. CDR1 is MDHEN and CDR2 is SYDVKM in the germline V gene. The CDR3 DNA sequence: TGTGCCAGCAGCCCTTGGGGGAGCGGGGGGGCCGCAGATACGCAGTATTTT. Translation: CASSPWGSGGAADTQYF.

Points on this clone: Without the conserved terminal phenylalanine or tryptophan, this CDR3 likely stems from a read error. It is unclear where the CDR3 begins or ends on the DNA, so no DNA is shown, and the CDR3 is as TCRdb lists it. The gene calls are TRBV2 and TRBJ2-7; the DNA was not compared with TRBD2, the D call given in the table. The CDR3 is 12 amino acids long, termini counted. The germline V gene has CDR1 SNHLY and CDR2 FYNNEI. CDR3 protein: CASSAGLAGVSG.

The V gene is TRBV7-9, the J gene TRBJ1-1; D gene ambiguous. Per the germline V gene, CDR1 is SEHNR and CDR2 is FQNEAQ (reference sequence). The CDR3 length is 14 residues. Trimming stripped 5 bases from V and 0 bases from J, with 10 bases between. In DNA, the CDR3 is TGTGCCAGCAGCAAAGGGAGGATGAACACTGAAGCTTTCTTT. It translates to CASSKGRMNTEAFF.

The CDR3 loop reads CASSFRTSGRRDEQFF. The CDR3 DNA sequence: TGTGCCAGCAGCTTTCGGACTAGCGGGAGGAGAGATGAGCAGTTCTTC. The rearrangement joins TRBV11-2 to TRBJ2-1, with TRBD2 matching 14 bases. The CDR3 consists of 16 residues. V lost 3 bases to trimming and J lost 8 bases; unmatched junction nucleotides: 6. Germline assignment: CDR1 SGHAT and CDR2 FQNNGV.

The chain couples TRBV14 to TRBJ2-1; the D gene is possibly TRBD2 (6 bases). Germline V gives CDR1 SGHDN, CDR2 FVKESK. V was trimmed by 3 bases and J by 6 bases, leaving 15 bases between them. This CDR3 contains 15 residues. The CDR3 here is CASSHGIWTTNEQFF. CDR3 DNA sequence: TGTGCCAGCAGCCATGGTATCTGGACTACCAATGAGCAGTTCTTC.

The chain carries TRBV14 and TRBJ2-5; D is possibly TRBD2 (6 bases). Germline lookup yields CDR1 SGHDN and CDR2 FVKESK. The germline V and J ends were trimmed by 2 bases and 1 base, with 8 bases remaining between them. This CDR3 spans 14 amino acids. CDR3 DNA: TGTGCCAGCAGCCAAAGGGACTTCCAAGAGACCCAGTACTTC. It translates to CASSQRDFQETQYF.

The chain recombines TRBV27 with TRBJ1-5; TRBD1 aligns across 8 bases. CDR1 and CDR2 from the germline V gene are MNHEY and SMNVEV (reference sequence). CDR3 size: 16 residues. The trim removed 5 bases at V and 4 bases at J, leaving 10 bases unmatched. For the CDR3, the DNA is TGTGCCAGCAGTCCTAAAAAACAGGGGGGGAATCAGCCCCAGCATTTT. Translated: CASSPKKQGGNQPQHF.

The V call is TRBV10-3, the J call TRBJ1-1; 9 nucleotides align to TRBD1. The CDR3 runs to 14 residues. CDR1 is ENHRY and CDR2 is SYGVKD in the germline V gene. V was pared by 6 bases and J by 3 bases, with 5 bases of the junction left unmatched. CDR3 DNA: TGTGCCATCAGCATGACAGGGGGGGACACTGAAGCTTTCTTT. This gives the protein CAISMTGGDTEAFF.

This clone occurred a few times. V and J are TRBV6-5 and TRBJ1-1; D not certain. Germline V gene data show CDR1 as MNHEY and CDR2 as SVGAGI. The CDR3 consists of 12 residues. V was clipped by 8 bases and J by 4 bases, with 11 bases between them. CDR3 nucleotide sequence: TGTGCCAGCTTTCCGGGTGGCACTGAAGCTTTCTTT. Amino acids: CASFPGGTEAFF.

The chain joins TRBV30 to TRBJ1-4; no clear D. CDR1 is GTSNPN, CDR2 SVGIG, per germline (reference sequence). The CDR3 is 12 residues long. Trimming removed 0 bases at V and 8 bases at J, with 7 bases between. The CDR3 region is CAWSVLREKLFF. DNA for the CDR3: TGTGCCTGGAGTGTACTGCGGGAAAAACTGTTTTTT.

The chain couples TRBV18 to TRBJ1-1; no firm D call. In germline, CDR1 is KGHSH, CDR2 LQKENI. With 0 bases removed from V and 4 bases from J, the gap between germline ends came to 12 bases. The CDR3 consists of 15 residues. CDR3: CASSPPLSLFTEAFF. DNA for the CDR3: TGTGCCAGCTCACCACCATTGTCCCTGTTCACTGAAGCTTTCTTT.

The genes are TRBV27 and TRBJ1-6; 8 positions agree with TRBD1. CDR3 length: 14 amino acids. Germline V lookup: CDR1 MNHEY, CDR2 SMNVEV (reference sequence). V gave up 3 bases and J gave up 9 bases; unmatched junction bases: 4. In nucleotides, the CDR3 is TGTGCCAGCAGTTTCCGGGACAGGTTTTCACCCCTCCACTTT. Translation: CASSFRDRFSPLHF.

Written as DNA, the CDR3 is TGTGCCACCAGCAGAGTGCGGGAGGGAGCCAAAAACATTCAGTACTTC. Residues: CATSRVREGAKNIQYF. V gene TRBV15 combines with J gene TRBJ2-4, with 9 bases that match TRBD2. There are 16 residues in the CDR3. Germline CDR1 reads LNHNV; CDR2 reads YYDKDF (reference sequence). Unmatched junction bases numbered 1, after V lost 1 base and J lost 0 bases.

The gene calls are TRBV7-9 and TRBJ2-1; D gene ambiguous. Trimming stripped 5 bases from V and 10 bases from J, with 9 bases between. The germline gives CDR1 SEHNR, CDR2 FQNEAQ (reference sequence). The CDR3 is 11 amino acids. DNA of the CDR3: TGTGCCAGCAGCCCCTCCGGGGAGCAGTTCTTC. This gives the protein CASSPSGEQFF.

The chain has TRBV6-4 and TRBJ1-2, with TRBD1 as a possible D gene (5 bases). From germline, CDR1 is MRHNA and CDR2 SNTAGT. V gave up 7 bases and J gave up 2 bases, with 11 bases separating them. CDR3 length: 13 amino acids. The CDR3 region has the DNA TGTGCCAGCAAAACCCACAGGAACTATGGCTACACCTTC. This translates into CASKTHRNYGYTF.

CDR3 nucleotides: TGCGCCAGCAGCTGGACTAGCGGGGAACTATACAATGAGCAGTTCTTC. It yields the protein CASSWTSGELYNEQFF. The chain employs TRBV5-1 and TRBJ2-1, with 12 nucleotides matching TRBD2. The CDR3 covers 16 residues. Germline CDR1 and CDR2: SGHRS and YFSETQ. V gave up 3 bases and J gave up 4 bases; unmatched junction bases: 5.

This clone was recorded once. The chain is built from TRBV2 and TRBJ1-1; D not resolved. V was cut by 3 bases and J by 0 bases, with 8 bases left in between. The CDR3 has 14 amino acids. CDR1 and CDR2 (germline): SNHLY, FYNNEI. For the CDR3, the DNA is TGTGCCAGCAGTGATACGCGGATGAACACTGAAGCTTTCTTT. Translated, it gives CASSDTRMNTEAFF.

This chain connects TRBV2 to TRBJ1-6; weak D call: TRBD1 (5 bases). Germline-derived CDR1 and CDR2 are SNHLY and FYNNEI. This CDR3 is 15 amino acids long. V gave up 6 bases and J gave up 5 bases, with 14 bases separating them. DNA of the CDR3: TGTGCCAGCAGGTCAGGGAGGACAAATAATTCACCCCTCCACTTT. Its translation: CASRSGRTNNSPLHF.

J is TRBJ2-1 and V is TRBV10-3; 7 bases align to TRBD2. CDR1 is ENHRY, CDR2 SYGVKD, per germline. The CDR3 spans 15 residues. The trim removed 0 bases at V and 5 bases at J, leaving 4 bases unmatched. The CDR3 DNA follows: TGTGCCATCAGTGAGTCTTTAGCGGGCGACAATGAGCAGTTCTTC. As protein: CAISESLAGDNEQFF.

This clone came up a few times. The CDR3 nucleotides are TGTGCCAGCAGTCGGACAGGAACAAATCAGCCCCAGCATTTT. It is translated as CASSRTGTNQPQHF. The chain recombines TRBV6-1 with TRBJ1-5, with TRBD1 matching 7 bases. Trimming took 5 bases from V and 4 from J; bases not matched to a gene: 5. The CDR3 runs 14 residues. Germline loops: CDR1 MNHNS, CDR2 SASEGT.

The chain combines TRBV10-2 with TRBJ2-3; 13 bases align to TRBD2. The CDR3 spans 15 residues. The germline CDR1 and CDR2 sequences are WSHSY and SAAADI. The junction had 3 bases not matched to a gene; V was cut back by 5 bases and J by 4 bases. The CDR3 sequence is CASSRTSGGADTQYF. The CDR3 DNA follows: TGCGCCAGCAGTCGGACTAGCGGGGGAGCAGATACGCAGTATTTT.